The 25 T cell receptor beta chains listed next were all sequenced from one sample in a study of T cells after yellow fever vaccination. A single record per CDR3 protein comes from TCRdb applying MiXCR to the 5' RACE reads. The data show 46,000 or so distinct CDR3 sequences, just under 6.5% seen once. Sequences were derived from PBMCs, either bulk or a sorted T-cell subset (CD4+, CD8+, memory, or dextramer-sorted; not recorded which), sampled 45 days after the yellow fever booster vaccination. The receptors were gathered from a man younger than 40 who received the YFV17D yellow fever vaccine.

This clonotype was counted at least ten times. The chain combines TRBV6-1 with TRBJ1-1, with D possibly being TRBD1 (5 bases). Trimming left V 8 bases short and J 5 bases short, with 15 bases between. The germline V gene encodes CDR1 MNHNS and CDR2 SASEGT. The length of the CDR3 is 13 residues. The CDR3 spells CASSSSGGTEAFF. DNA of the CDR3: TGTGCCAGCTCCTCATCGGGGGGGACTGAAGCTTTCTTT.

The chain joins TRBV24-1 to TRBJ2-1; 7 bases fit TRBD1. Germline-derived CDR1 and CDR2 are KGHDR and SFDVKD. This CDR3 spans 16 amino acids. The trim removed 4 bases at V and 7 bases at J, leaving 12 bases unmatched. For the CDR3, the DNA is TGTGCCACCAGTGACAATACGGACAGGAAGAGGAATGAGCAGTTCTTC. Its protein product is CATSDNTDRKRNEQFF.

A few counts support this clonotype. The V gene is TRBV5-6, the J gene TRBJ2-7; D is unresolved. In germline, CDR1 is SGHDT, CDR2 YYEEEE. The CDR3 covers 14 residues. V shed 2 bases and J shed 0 bases, with 9 bases lying between them. The CDR3 coding sequence is TGTGCCAGCAGCTTTTCACATGTCTCCTACGAGCAGTACTTC. Its protein product is CASSFSHVSYEQYF.

A note on this clonotype: A much larger clonotype is one base distant, so this may be a read error. The chain uses TRBV3-1 and TRBJ2-5; D is ambiguous. The CDR3 length is 14 residues. Trimming removed 1 base at V and 4 bases at J, with 10 bases between. From germline, CDR1 is LGHDT and CDR2 YNNKEL (reference sequence). As DNA, the CDR3 is TGTGCCAGCAGCCAAGGCTTGATCGGAGAGACCCAGTACTTC. This encodes CASSQGLIGETQYF.

This clonotype has only a few counts. The chain joins TRBV20-1 to TRBJ2-3, with D perhaps TRBD1 (6 bases). The CDR3 loop spans 15 amino acids. The V end was cut by 6 bases, the J end by 3 bases, with 19 bases between. Germline values: CDR1 DFQATT, CDR2 SNEGSKA (reference sequence). DNA for the CDR3: TGCAGTGCCCATACCCTATTCCAGGGGACAGATACGCAGTATTTT. Its translation is CSAHTLFQGTDTQYF.

This CDR3 is CASSLTGTGDSPLHF. CDR3 DNA: TGTGCCAGCAGCCTCACAGGGACAGGGGACTCACCCCTCCACTTT. This chain joins TRBV3-1 and TRBJ1-6; 10 bases are a match to TRBD1. In germline, CDR1 is LGHDT, CDR2 YNNKEL (reference sequence). CDR3 size: 15 residues. V gave up 4 bases and J gave up 10 bases; unmatched junction bases: 7.

This clonotype was seen repeatedly, ten times or more. The chain employs TRBV7-6 and TRBJ1-2; 9 bases are a match to TRBD1. The CDR3 runs 15 residues. CDR1 SGHVS and CDR2 FNYEAQ come from the germline V gene. V shed 5 bases and J 4 bases; nucleotides not matched to a gene: 8. The CDR3, as DNA: TGTGCCAGCAGCCCCATCGGACAGGGGAGCTATGGCTACACCTTC. It translates to CASSPIGQGSYGYTF.

This clonotype has only a few counts. The V and J genes are TRBV5-4 and TRBJ2-5; 10 bases agree with TRBD2. Germline CDR1 SGHNT, CDR2 YYREEE (reference sequence). Losses at the gene ends were 2 bases for V and 2 bases for J; bases not matched to a gene: 6. The CDR3 spans 16 residues. The CDR3 is CASSFGGTSEQETQYF. The CDR3 region has the DNA TGTGCCAGCAGCTTCGGAGGGACTAGCGAGCAAGAGACCCAGTACTTC.

The CDR3 protein is CASGPSSGRWNEQFF. The CDR3 nucleotides read TGTGCCAGCGGACCTAGTAGCGGGAGGTGGAATGAGCAGTTCTTC. V and J are TRBV3-1 and TRBJ2-1; TRBD2 agrees at 10 bases. This CDR3 is built from 15 residues. CDR1 is LGHDT and CDR2 is YNNKEL in the germline V gene (reference sequence). V was clipped by 8 bases and J by 7 bases; unmatched bases: 11.

A word on this clonotype: The junction does not match germline at one end; this may be a read error. V gene TRBV11-3 combines with J gene TRBJ2-1; TRBD2 agrees at 10 bases. CDR3 length: 16 residues. The germline CDR1 and CDR2 sequences are SGHNT and YENEEA. DNA for the CDR3: TGTGTCAGCAGCTTAAGGTCTAGCGGGGGCTTCAATGAGCAGTTCTTC. Its protein product is CVSSLRSSGGFNEQFF.

This clonotype was found many times. The V gene is TRBV6-5, the J gene TRBJ2-2; weak D call: TRBD1 (5 bases). From germline, CDR1 is MNHEY and CDR2 SVGAGI. Between the trimmed V and J ends, which lost 2 bases and 7 bases, there was a span of 14 bases. This CDR3 contains 15 residues. For the CDR3, the DNA is TGTGCCAGCAGTTACACGTATCGACAGAACGGGGAGCTGTTTTTT. Encoded protein: CASSYTYRQNGELFF.

At least ten counts were recorded for this clonotype. V gene TRBV5-1 combines with J gene TRBJ2-1; 10 nucleotides agree with TRBD2. This CDR3 has 17 residues. Trimming at V came to 0 bases and at J to 3 bases, leaving 6 bases not matched to a gene. CDR1 is SGHRS and CDR2 is YFSETQ in the germline V gene. As DNA, the CDR3 is TGCGCCAGCAGCTTGGGGAGAGGGACTAGCGACTACAATGAGCAGTTCTTC. It is translated as CASSLGRGTSDYNEQFF.

This clonotype came up many times. The rearrangement links TRBV29-1 to TRBJ1-5; the match to TRBD1 covers 8 bases. The J segment lost 6 bases and the V segment lost 6 bases, leaving 7 bases of the junction unmatched. This CDR3 has 13 amino acids. Germline values: CDR1 SQVTM, CDR2 ANQGSEA. CDR3 DNA: TGCAGCGTAGGACAGGGCGGGAGTCAGCCCCAGCATTTT. The encoded protein is CSVGQGGSQPQHF.

This clonotype was counted ten times or more. The chain recombines TRBV6-5 with TRBJ2-5, with D perhaps matching TRBD2 (6 bases). The CDR3 extends over 15 amino acids. Germline values: CDR1 MNHEY, CDR2 SVGAGI. V dropped 4 bases and J dropped 3 bases, with 15 bases sitting between them. Here the CDR3 reads CASSWSGGDKETQYF. The CDR3 region has the DNA TGTGCCAGCAGTTGGAGCGGAGGGGATAAAGAGACCCAGTACTTC.

This clonotype was found a few times. In DNA, the CDR3 is TGCAGCGCAACTAGGGGAGGGACTGAAGCTTTCTTT. Translated: CSATRGGTEAFF. The J gene is TRBJ1-1, the V gene TRBV29-1, with a weak D call TRBD1 (5 bases). The germline V gene encodes CDR1 SQVTM and CDR2 ANQGSEA. The CDR3 spans 12 residues. V was cut by 7 bases and J by 5 bases, with 14 bases left in between.

The rearrangement links TRBV7-2 to TRBJ1-5; D gene uncertain. Per germline, CDR1 SGHTA and CDR2 FQGNSA. The CDR3 spans 15 residues. Trimming took off 1 base at V and 2 bases at J, with 9 bases between the two ends. This CDR3 reads CASSLDPYGNQPQHF. CDR3 bases: TGTGCCAGCAGCTTAGATCCATATGGCAATCAGCCCCAGCATTTT.

This clonotype turned up a few times. The V and J genes are TRBV6-1 and TRBJ1-2; TRBD1 matches 8 bases. This CDR3 is built from 13 residues. After removal of 8 bases from V and 2 bases from J, the junction contained 4 bases not matched to a gene. From germline, CDR1 is MNHNS and CDR2 SASEGT. The CDR3 bases are TGTGCCAGCGGGGACAGGCTGAACTATGGCTACACCTTC. It yields the protein CASGDRLNYGYTF.

The rearrangement uses TRBV3-1 and TRBJ2-1, with D uncertain. The CDR3 is 14 residues long. Deletions cut 0 bases from V and 9 bases from J, with 12 bases between. Germline values: CDR1 LGHDT, CDR2 YNNKEL (reference sequence). The CDR3 loop is CASSQDRSLGEQFF. The CDR3 DNA reads as TGTGCCAGCAGCCAAGATAGGAGTCTGGGTGAGCAGTTCTTC.

The sample holds many counts of this clonotype. The V call is TRBV29-1, the J call TRBJ2-1; D unresolved. The V end lost 2 bases, the J end lost 5 bases, and 10 bases lay between the germline ends. The CDR3 has 13 residues. The germline V gene has CDR1 SQVTM and CDR2 ANQGSEA. CDR3 protein: CSVEIAAHNEQFF. The CDR3 coding sequence is TGCAGCGTTGAAATAGCTGCCCACAATGAGCAGTTCTTC.

This clonotype was detected a few times. The chain has TRBV19 and TRBJ2-2, with D hard to call. Germline V CDR1 and CDR2: LNHDA, SQIVND (reference sequence). The ends were cut back, 3 bases at V and 6 bases at J, with 5 bases in the middle. The CDR3 is made up of 12 amino acids. CDR3: CASSMWPGELFF. Here the CDR3 DNA reads TGTGCCAGTAGTATGTGGCCCGGGGAGCTGTTTTTT.

The chain has TRBV19 and TRBJ2-1, with a weak D call TRBD2 (6 bases). The CDR3 extends over 16 amino acids. Trimming took off 5 bases at V and 9 bases at J, with 23 bases between the two ends. Germline lookup yields CDR1 LNHDA and CDR2 SQIVND (reference sequence). The CDR3 DNA reads TGTGCCAGTAGTTTCAGTCCGTGGGGACCCGGGGGTGAGCAGTTCTTC. Protein product: CASSFSPWGPGGEQFF.

This clonotype appeared many times. The CDR3 loop is CASSYLQGNTEAFF. CDR3 bases: TGTGCCAGCAGTTATCTACAGGGGAACACTGAAGCTTTCTTT. The chain recombines TRBV6-2 or TRBV6-3 with TRBJ1-1, with D possibly matching TRBD1 (6 bases). CDR3 length equals 14 residues. CDR1 and CDR2 from the germline V gene are MNHEY and SVGEGT. V lost 3 bases to trimming and J lost 1 base, with 9 bases between them.

This clonotype came up many times. The chain links TRBV20-1 to TRBJ2-3, with D perhaps TRBD1 or TRBD2 (5 bases each). Germline CDR1 DFQATT, CDR2 SNEGSKA (reference sequence). The CDR3 totals 14 residues. V lost 7 bases to trimming and J lost 2 bases, with 16 bases between them. DNA of the CDR3: TGCAGTGTAACTCCCGGGACGGACACAGATACGCAGTATTTT. Its protein product is CSVTPGTDTDTQYF.

This clonotype was counted at least ten times. The genes are TRBV7-8 and TRBJ2-2; D uncertain. CDR1 is SGHVS and CDR2 is FQNEAQ in the germline V gene. The CDR3 contains 15 residues. The V end was cut by 2 bases, the J end by 1 base, with 8 bases between. CDR3 amino acids: CASSLSTRNTGELFF. The CDR3 DNA reads TGTGCCAGCAGCTTAAGTACACGGAACACCGGGGAGCTGTTTTTT.

This clonotype was observed at least ten times. J is TRBJ1-1 and V is TRBV3-1, with 8 bases fitting TRBD1. The CDR3 runs 14 residues. V shed 4 bases, J shed 4 bases, and the junction held 5 bases outside the gene matches. Germline V gene lookup returns CDR1 LGHDT and CDR2 YNNKEL (reference sequence). The CDR3 reads CASSLGQGGTEAFF. The CDR3 region has the DNA TGTGCCAGCAGCCTCGGACAGGGTGGCACTGAAGCTTTCTTT.